A selection of T cell receptor beta chains follows, all from one sample in a study of cytomegalovirus exposure and HLA in healthy donors. Method: immunoSEQ multiplex PCR; TCRdb's copy keeps in-frame clones and lacks some. Among 85,000 to 100,000 clones listed, approximately 86% were seen once. The specimen was PBMCs. Source of these receptors: a man between 25 and 39 years old in good health and CMV-seropositive. Both conserved end residues are part of each CDR3. The D gene is left open where the match is weak. The size of a clone is reported for some rows only, either as once, few or many, or as a class for expanded clones.

J: TRBJ2-2
size: .
D: .
V: TRBV5-1
CDR3: CASSLVQLMGGRELFF
DNA: TGCGCCAGCAGCTTGGTCCAGCTTATGGGAGGCCGGGAGCTGTTTTTT

J: TRBJ1-3
size: .
D: .
V: TRBV7-2
CDR3: CASSLDRARGNTIYF
DNA: TGTGCCAGCAGCTTAGACAGGGCGAGAGGAAACACCATATATTTT

J: TRBJ2-7
size: .
D: TRBD1
V: TRBV27
CDR3: CASSSHPGTAYEQYF
DNA: TGTGCCAGCAGTTCGCATCCGGGGACAGCCTACGAGCAGTACTTC

J: TRBJ1-6
size: .
D: TRBD1
V: TRBV30
CDR3: CAWSRDRGDSPLHF
DNA: TGTGCCTGGAGCAGGGACAGGGGAGATTCACCCCTCCACTTT

J: TRBJ2-3
size: .
D: .
V: TRBV5-8
CDR3: CASSRDPDTQYF
DNA: TGTGCCAGCAGCCGGGATCCAGATACGCAGTATTTT

J: TRBJ2-1
size: .
D: .
V: TRBV7-9
CDR3: CASSLSGFHNEQFF
DNA: TGTGCCAGCAGCTTGTCGGGATTCCACAATGAGCAGTTCTTC

J: TRBJ2-7
size: .
D: .
V: TRBV6-5
CDR3: CASSYYAGYYEQYF
DNA: TGTGCCAGCAGTTATTATGCAGGGTACTACGAGCAGTACTTC

J: TRBJ2-3
size: .
D: .
V: TRBV9
CDR3: CASSVGTGIGADTQYF
DNA: TGTGCCAGCAGCGTAGGGACGGGAATCGGGGCAGATACGCAGTATTTT

J: TRBJ1-4
size: .
D: TRBD1
V: TRBV19
CDR3: CASSDTGGRNEKLFF
DNA: TGTGCCAGTAGCGACACAGGGGGCCGTAATGAAAAACTGTTTTTT

J: TRBJ2-7
size: .
D: .
V: TRBV4-2
CDR3: CASSQEGGYEQYF
DNA: TGTGCCAGCAGCCAAGAAGGGGGCTACGAGCAGTACTTC

J: TRBJ2-7
size: .
D: TRBD1
V: TRBV27
CDR3: CASSPLDRDYEQYF
DNA: TGTGCCAGCAGTCCCCTGGACAGGGACTACGAGCAGTACTTC

J: TRBJ2-1
size: .
D: .
V: TRBV18
CDR3: CASSKGGNEQFF
DNA: TGTGCCAGCTCCAAAGGGGGAAATGAGCAGTTCTTC

J: TRBJ1-1
size: .
D: .
V: TRBV5-5
CDR3: CASSSDRTRVEAFF
DNA: TGTGCCAGCAGCTCGGACAGAACAAGGGTTGAAGCTTTCTTT

J: TRBJ1-1
size: .
D: TRBD1
V: TRBV19
CDR3: CASSPGTGKAFF
DNA: TGTGCCAGTAGTCCTGGGACAGGGAAAGCTTTCTTT

J: TRBJ2-1
size: .
D: TRBD2
V: TRBV10-1
CDR3: CASSVGTIAFF
DNA: TGCGCCAGCAGTGTGGGGACTATCGCCTTCTTC

J: TRBJ1-1
size: .
D: TRBD1
V: TRBV6-5
CDR3: CASSYSRGLNTEAFF
DNA: TGTGCCAGCAGTTACTCTAGGGGGCTGAACACTGAAGCTTTCTTT

J: TRBJ2-7
size: .
D: .
V: TRBV11-2
CDR3: CASSSRGWGFDEQYF
DNA: TGTGCCAGCAGCTCGCGGGGTTGGGGTTTCGACGAGCAGTACTTC

J: TRBJ1-5
size: .
D: .
V: TRBV6-5
CDR3: CASRPRGDGPQHF
DNA: TGTGCCAGCAGACCCAGGGGAGACGGGCCCCAGCATTTT

J: TRBJ2-5
size: .
D: TRBD2
V: TRBV10-3
CDR3: CAISVGSGTGETQYF
DNA: TGTGCCATCAGTGTCGGTAGCGGGACGGGGGAGACCCAGTACTTC

J: TRBJ1-1
size: .
D: .
V: TRBV5-6
CDR3: CASSLQGFDTEAFF
DNA: TGTGCCAGCAGCTTACAGGGTTTCGACACTGAAGCTTTCTTT

J: TRBJ1-2
size: .
D: TRBD1
V: TRBV15
CDR3: CATSSDRGRTVGYTF
DNA: TGTGCCACCAGCAGTGACAGGGGGCGGACGGTTGGCTACACCTTC

J: TRBJ2-3
size: few
D: TRBD1
V: TRBV5-1
CDR3: CASSSGQYKRDTQYF
DNA: TGCGCCAGCAGCTCGGGACAGTACAAGCGGGATACGCAGTATTTT